This T cell receptor (beta chain) was documented in a study of blood T cell repertoires in COVID-19 (dated by TCRdb to the early 2020s). Regarding the study in general: Samples covering the acute and convalescent phases of COVID-19 were provided by collaborators in the United States, Italy and Spain. The repertoires were made available in a free public database intended to serve as a resource for research on the immune response to SARS-CoV-2. The dataset comprised deeply sampled blood TCRbeta repertoires from subjects exposed to, actively infected with, or recovered from COVID-19. Where available, HLA class I and class II types were taken from metadata supplied by the sample provider and were not determined by assay-based typing. The material from the prospective study consisted of cDNA or gDNA derived from T cells, B-cell-depleted T cells, or PBMCs. Nearly every sample came with metadata listing a de-identified subject ID, COVID-19 status, age in years and sex. Samples were obtained from the ongoing ImmuneRACE study (first 160 participants) and from about 1,300 subjects provided by 6 global collaborators. What the research found in general, with its limitations: The amount of clinical and demographic metadata varied by source and participant and was provided uncurated.

The germline V gene gives CDR1 as MNHEY and CDR2 as SVGAGI. Taken from cysteine to phenylalanine, the CDR3 has 13 residues. Of the read, only the CDR3 DNA is kept; its 39 bases are in frame from base 1. V lost 2 bases and J lost 3 bases; the stretch between them is 8 bases long. Points on this clone: Its antigen remains undetermined. Base qualities are not recorded, but no much larger clone differs from it by a single base.

TCRbeta CDR3 regions were amplified from genomic DNA by means of the immunoSEQ Assay, a bias-controlled multiplex PCR. The study's processing was this. The number of nucleated cells in each sample was estimated by amplification of reference gene primers within the assay. To quantify the absolute abundance of each unique TCRbeta CDR3 rearrangement, sequence reads were collapsed and filtered. For each sample, productive Simpson clonality was calculated as the square root of Simpson's diversity index across productive rearrangements. Drawn from immuneACCESS, this table holds only the in-frame rearrangements with V and J called that TCRdb kept. Clones are partly lost; checked studies trace under half to an unresolved V gene and leave the rest unexplained. The V and J calls and the clone size are those of that table, but D and trimming were determined from the DNA. The sample table contains 80,000 to 95,000 clones; only one count was recorded for around 87% of them. Less than 3.5% of the sample lies in the top ten.

Whole blood was collected in K2EDTA tubes by collaborating institutions according to the institutions' own protocols. For TCRbeta analysis, collaborators shipped samples in one of three forms: frozen whole blood, isolated PBMCs, or DNA extracted from either of those sample types. This receptor was obtained from a woman aged 45-59 years with active or convalescent COVID-19. Sequencing was done on a sample of peripheral blood. The chain links TRBV6-5 with TRBJ2-7, with TRBD1 tentatively as D gene (5 bases match). CDR3 sequence: CASSYRGVYEQYF. The DNA is as follows: TGTGCCAGCAGTTACAGGGGCGTCTACGAGCAGTACTTC.